This T cell receptor (beta chain) was sequenced during a study of cytomegalovirus exposure and HLA in healthy donors. The CDR3 consists of 15 residues. Trimming stripped 2 bases from V and 1 base from J, with 11 bases between. The germline gives CDR1 KGHSH, CDR2 LQKENI. Regarding the study as a whole: Segments of the TCR beta V type were, in most cases, productive about 87% or about 30% of the time in an earlier analysis. In a later analysis, an Asian-associated ancestry cluster reportedly showed fewer N-insertions than the roughly 700-donor mean. Most subjects' HLA-A and HLA-B alleles were reportedly predicted from TCR beta sequences.

This clone was observed a single time. Its antigen is unidentified. The primer mix had 60 Vbeta and 13 Jbeta primers. Sequenced by immunoSEQ multiplex PCR; TCRdb stores in-frame clones only, minus some. The sample lists under 200,000 clones; roughly 80% were seen once. The TCR originated in a human donor in good health. This chain connects TRBV18 to TRBJ2-5; TRBD2 might be the D (6 bases). Sequences were obtained from PBMCs. In DNA form, the CDR3 reads TGTGCCAGCTCACCAACTAGCTCTGTCCAAGAGACCCAGTACTTC. Encoded protein: CASSPTSSVQETQYF.